This entry describes one T cell receptor (beta chain). These data come from a study of PD-1 blockade in classical Hodgkin lymphoma. Every patient had relapsed following autologous stem cell transplantation, and cohorts differed in brentuximab vedotin exposure. CDR1 is SQVTM and CDR2 is ANQGSEA in the germline V gene. With 3 bases removed from V and 2 bases from J, the gap between germline ends came to 14 bases. CDR3 size: 15 residues. TCRdb's copy holds only in-frame clones and misses some; the assay was immunoSEQ multiplex PCR. The sample records over 15,000 clones, roughly 82% being singletons. Sequencing was performed on peripheral blood mononuclear cells (PBMCs), taken before the second cycle of nivolumab. V gene TRBV29-1 combines with J gene TRBJ2-1; D remains unclear. The clonotype was recovered from a human donor with classical Hodgkin lymphoma. CDR3 DNA sequence: TGCAGCGTTGACATCACCCAAAGGCCCTACAATGAGCAGTTCTTC. It is translated as CSVDITQRPYNEQFF.